These 20 T cell receptor beta chains originate from one sample sequenced in a study of blood T cell repertoires in COVID-19. The repertoire was sequenced with immunoSEQ multiplex PCR; TCRdb's copy has only in-frame clones and lacks some. Among roughly 110,000 clones listed, 71% were seen once. The sample comprised peripheral blood. The origin of the receptors is a human donor with acute or convalescent COVID-19. The donor label of this sample is uncertain.

This rearrangement joins TRBV5-1 to TRBJ2-1; 7 bases line up with TRBD2. V shed 1 base and J 4 bases; nucleotides not matched to a gene: 5. The CDR3 length is 15 residues. The germline gives CDR1 SGHRS, CDR2 YFSETQ. CDR3 sequence (DNA): TGCGCCAGCAGCTTGTCCGGGGAGGGATACAATGAGCAGTTCTTC. Its translation is CASSLSGEGYNEQFF.

This rearrangement joins TRBV12-3 or TRBV12-4 to TRBJ1-4; a possible D gene is TRBD1 (6 bases). The CDR3 runs to 13 residues. V lost 9 bases and J lost 4, with 12 bases in between. As DNA, the CDR3 is TGTGCCAGGAAGAGGGGGTTTAATGAAAAACTGTTTTTT. Translated, it gives CARKRGFNEKLFF.

This chain uses TRBV6-6 with TRBJ1-5; the D gene is possibly TRBD1 (6 bases). The length of the CDR3 is 15 residues. CDR1 is MNHNY and CDR2 is SVGAGI in the germline V gene (reference sequence). V was cut by 5 bases and J by 2 bases, with 13 bases left in between. CDR3 DNA sequence: TGTGCCAGCAGTAATACAGGGCGCGGCAATCAGCCCCAGCATTTT. This translates into CASSNTGRGNQPQHF.

J is TRBJ1-6 and V is TRBV30, with D perhaps matching TRBD1 (5 bases). Germline CDR1 is GTSNPN and CDR2 is SVGIG (reference sequence). CDR3 length: 15 amino acids. Trimming pared 1 base from V and 7 bases from J, leaving 14 bases between. The CDR3 reads CAWSARSTVNSPLHF. CDR3 in DNA: TGTGCCTGGAGTGCACGATCGACAGTCAATTCACCCCTCCACTTT.

This clone was counted a few times. This sequence joins TRBV6-1 and TRBJ2-7; D is unresolved. Looked up from germline, CDR1 is MNHNS and CDR2 is SASEGT. V gave up 0 bases and J gave up 3 bases, with 15 bases separating them. CDR3 length equals 16 residues. The DNA for the CDR3 is TGTGCCAGCAGTGAAGCCACCGAAAACCTACGCTACGAGCAGTACTTC. Protein: CASSEATENLRYEQYF.

This clone was picked up a small number of times. At one of its ends the junction is not consistent with the germline gene, which may arise from a read error. This chain connects TRBV28 to TRBJ1-2; 8 bases line up with TRBD1. Germline V gene lookup returns CDR1 MDHEN and CDR2 SYDVKM. The CDR3 loop spans 15 amino acids. The CDR3 region is CAAHSPQGGNFGYTF. CDR3 nucleotides: TGTGCCGCCCATTCCCCACAGGGGGGGAACTTTGGCTACACCTTC.

This sequence joins TRBV4-1 and TRBJ1-3; possibly TRBD1 for D (5 bases). Germline assignment: CDR1 MGHRA and CDR2 YSYEKL. V was shortened by 2 bases and J by 6 bases, with 14 bases between the two germline ends. The CDR3 covers 15 residues. The CDR3 loop reads CASSQPRVRENTIYF. CDR3 bases: TGCGCCAGCAGCCAACCCAGGGTTAGAGAAAACACCATATATTTT.

The chain links TRBV9 to TRBJ2-2; D uncertain. The germline gives CDR1 SGDLS, CDR2 YYNGEE. CDR3 length: 13 amino acids. V was shortened by 4 bases and J by 8 bases, with 12 bases between the two germline ends. CDR3 residues: CASSPRLTGELFF. As DNA, the CDR3 is TGTGCCAGCAGCCCCAGGCTGACAGGGGAGCTGTTTTTT.

The chain recombines TRBV28 with TRBJ1-2, with a tentative D call TRBD1 (6 bases). This CDR3 contains 13 residues. Trimming removed 5 bases at V and 5 bases at J, with 12 bases between. CDR1 is MDHEN, CDR2 SYDVKM, per germline. The CDR3 nucleotides read TGTGCCAGCAGTCCTACAGGGATATATGGCTACACCTTC. Protein product: CASSPTGIYGYTF.

The chain joins TRBV28 to TRBJ2-1; 9 bases line up with TRBD1. The germline V gene has CDR1 MDHEN and CDR2 SYDVKM. CDR3 size: 15 residues. J gave up 5 bases and V 3 bases, and 5 bases lay outside the gene matches. The CDR3 DNA is TGTGCCAGCAGTTTTTGGGACAGGGAGAACAATGAGCAGTTCTTC. This translates into CASSFWDRENNEQFF.

The chain combines TRBV6-5 with TRBJ2-3, with a weak D call TRBD1 (5 bases). Germline loops: CDR1 MNHEY, CDR2 SVGAGI. The V end lost 6 bases, the J end lost 4 bases, and 14 bases lay between the germline ends. This CDR3 comprises 14 residues. The chain's CDR3 is CASSRRQNSDTQYF. In nucleotides, the CDR3 is TGTGCCAGCAGCCGCCGACAGAATTCAGATACGCAGTATTTT.

The rearrangement links TRBV5-6 to TRBJ1-6; D gene unclear. The germline V gene has CDR1 SGHDT and CDR2 YYEEEE. V lost 0 bases and J 10 bases, leaving 11 bases between the germline ends. There are 14 residues in the CDR3. The CDR3 loop reads CASSLGRSGSPLHF. In DNA form, the CDR3 reads TGTGCCAGCAGCTTGGGGAGGTCGGGATCACCCCTCCACTTT.

In its sample, this clone was seen once. The rearrangement links TRBV23-1 to TRBJ2-1; possibly TRBD2 for D (7 bases). TRBV23-1 is flagged as an ORF with uncertain function. Trimming removed 8 bases from V and 2 bases from J, with 34 bases in between. The CDR3 has 21 amino acids. The DNA for the CDR3 is TGCGCCAGCGATATTAAAGGGGGGGCCCCCATAAAGGTGGCCCCCTACAATGAGCAGTTCTTC. Its protein product is CASDIKGGAPIKVAPYNEQFF.

The chain has TRBV14 and TRBJ2-7; tentative D call: TRBD1 (6 bases). Looked up from germline, CDR1 is SGHDN and CDR2 is FVKESK. This CDR3 has 13 residues. The germline V and J ends were trimmed by 3 bases and 6 bases, with 12 bases remaining between them. CDR3 protein: CASSQQQGAEQYF. The CDR3 bases are TGTGCCAGCAGCCAGCAACAGGGAGCCGAGCAGTACTTC.

This chain connects TRBV6-5 to TRBJ1-6; D is unresolved. This CDR3 has 16 amino acids. The V end was cut by 2 bases, the J end by 9 bases, with 17 bases between. Germline assignment: CDR1 MNHEY and CDR2 SVGAGI. The DNA for the CDR3 is TGTGCCAGCAGTTACAGCGGCGTGTCGGGGATTTCACCCCTCCACTTT. It codes for CASSYSGVSGISPLHF.

This clone was detected a few times. The rearrangement joins TRBV5-6 to TRBJ1-4; D is undetermined. Germline V lookup: CDR1 SGHDT, CDR2 YYEEEE. Trimming took off 1 base at V and 6 bases at J, with 13 bases between the two ends. This CDR3 spans 15 amino acids. For the CDR3, the DNA is TGTGCCAGCAGCTTGAGGTTACACGGGGATGAAAAACTGTTTTTT. Protein product: CASSLRLHGDEKLFF.

V usage is TRBV2 and J usage is TRBJ1-4, with a possible D match to TRBD1 (5 bases). V shed 6 bases and J shed 0 bases, with 17 bases lying between them. CDR1 and CDR2 from the germline V gene are SNHLY and FYNNEI. There are 17 residues in the CDR3. The CDR3 protein is CASSEKGRESTNEKLFF. CDR3 DNA sequence: TGTGCCAGCAGCGAGAAAGGCAGGGAATCAACTAATGAAAAACTGTTTTTT.

This clone was counted ten times or more. The sample contains more than one DNA sequence encoding this CDR3. The CDR3 loop reads CASSLTGNTEAFF. The DNA of the CDR3 is TGTGCCAGCAGTTTGACAGGGAACACTGAAGCTTTCTTT. The rearrangement joins TRBV12-3 or TRBV12-4 to TRBJ1-1; the D gene is possibly TRBD1 (6 bases). This CDR3 region has 13 residues. The germline V and J ends were trimmed by 3 bases and 1 base, with 6 bases remaining between them.

The V call is TRBV28, the J call TRBJ1-2, with D possibly matching TRBD1 (5 bases). Between the trimmed V and J ends, which lost 3 bases and 4 bases, there was a span of 12 bases. This CDR3 spans 14 amino acids. Germline CDR1 MDHEN, CDR2 SYDVKM. CDR3: CASSFSARAYGYTF. The DNA for the CDR3 is TGTGCCAGCAGTTTCTCGGCCAGGGCCTATGGCTACACCTTC.

In its sample, this clone was seen a few times. The rearrangement links TRBV14 to TRBJ2-3, with D possibly TRBD2 on 6 matching bases. Germline V gene data show CDR1 as SGHDN and CDR2 as FVKESK. V was pared by 3 bases and J by 8 bases, with 6 bases between. This CDR3 comprises 11 residues. For the CDR3, the DNA is TGTGCCAGCAGCCAGGGGGGTACGCAGTATTTT. This sequence encodes CASSQGGTQYF.